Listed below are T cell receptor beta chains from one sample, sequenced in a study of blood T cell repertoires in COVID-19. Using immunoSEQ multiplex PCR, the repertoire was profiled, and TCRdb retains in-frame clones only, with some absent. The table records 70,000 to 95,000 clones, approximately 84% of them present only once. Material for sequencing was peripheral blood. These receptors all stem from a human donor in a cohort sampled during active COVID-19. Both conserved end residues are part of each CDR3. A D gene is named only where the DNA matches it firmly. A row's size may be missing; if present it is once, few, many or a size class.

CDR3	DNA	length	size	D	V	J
CATSEGGTGEETQYF	TGTGCCACCAGTGAGGGGGGGACAGGGGAAGAGACCCAGTACTTC	15	NA	TRBD1	TRBV24-1	TRBJ2-5
CASSFHRGNSPLHF	TGTGCCAGCAGTTTCCATAGGGGTAATTCACCCCTCCACTTT	14	once	NA	TRBV28	TRBJ1-6
CASSQGRLRGGAAFF	TGTGCCAGCAGCCAGGGACGCCTCCGAGGCGGGGCGGCTTTCTTT	15	NA	NA	TRBV3-1/TRBV3-2	TRBJ1-1
CAIRRGGLAEETQYF	TGTGCCATCAGGCGGGGAGGACTAGCTGAGGAGACCCAGTACTTC	15	NA	TRBD2	TRBV10-3	TRBJ2-5
CASSLGDRLYEQYF	TGTGCCAGCAGCTTAGGGGACAGGCTCTACGAGCAGTACTTC	14	NA	TRBD1	TRBV13	TRBJ2-7
CAISESISGLTDTQYF	TGTGCCATCAGTGAGTCGATTAGCGGCCTCACAGATACGCAGTATTTT	16	NA	NA	TRBV10-3	TRBJ2-3
CASSLVQGAIEQYF	TGTGCCAGCAGCTTAGTACAGGGGGCTATTGAACAGTACTTC	14	NA	TRBD1	TRBV11-2	TRBJ2-7
CASRATTNRNTIYF	TGTGCCAGTAGGGCGACAACGAACAGAAACACCATATATTTT	14	few	NA	TRBV19	TRBJ1-3
CASSLEGIYTEAFF	TGCGCCAGCAGCTTGGAGGGGATATACACTGAAGCTTTCTTT	14	once	NA	TRBV5-1	TRBJ1-1
CASSNFRDLKIGYTF	TGTGCCAGTAGCAACTTTCGGGACTTAAAAATTGGCTACACCTTC	15	NA	NA	TRBV19	TRBJ1-2
CASSLKGGRNQPQHF	TGTGCCAGCAGTTTAAAGGGGGGGCGCAATCAGCCCCAGCATTTT	15	NA	NA	TRBV27	TRBJ1-5
CASSLTWAGVDNQPQHF	TGTGCCAGCAGCTTAACTTGGGCAGGGGTCGACAATCAGCCCCAGCATTTT	17	NA	NA	TRBV7-9	TRBJ1-5
CASSPFGGGADNSPLHF	TGTGCCAGCAGTCCCTTTGGAGGGGGCGCGGATAATTCACCCCTCCACTTT	17	NA	TRBD1	TRBV6-6	TRBJ1-6
CASSRLAGVSKNIQYF	TGTGCCAGCAGTCGACTAGCGGGGGTGTCCAAAAACATTCAGTACTTC	16	NA	TRBD2	TRBV6-6	TRBJ2-4
CASITGRGGTGELFF	TGCGCCAGCATTACGGGGCGGGGAGGCACCGGGGAGCTGTTTTTT	15	NA	NA	TRBV10-2	TRBJ2-2
CAIPDRENNSPLHF	TGTGCCATCCCCGACAGGGAAAATAATTCACCCCTCCACTTT	14	NA	TRBD1	TRBV2	TRBJ1-6
CASSEDSFGSYTF	TGTGCCAGCAGCGAGGACAGCTTTGGGAGCTACACCTTC	13	NA	NA	TRBV7-9	TRBJ1-2
CASRQTGSNSPLHF	TGTGCCAGCAGGCAGACAGGTTCCAATTCACCCCTCCACTTT	14	once	NA	TRBV14	TRBJ1-6
CASGPPEVWDRDNEKLFF	TGTGCTAGTGGTCCCCCCGAGGTCTGGGACAGAGATAATGAAAAACTGTTTTTT	18	NA	TRBD1	TRBV12-5	TRBJ1-4
CASSLSLPATGGTYEQYF	TGTGCCAGCAGCTTGAGCCTACCCGCGACAGGGGGAACCTACGAGCAGTACTTC	18	few	TRBD1	TRBV7-9	TRBJ2-7
CSVEEIGGRAYGYTF	TGCAGCGTTGAAGAAATAGGGGGGAGGGCATATGGCTACACCTTC	15	NA	NA	TRBV29-1	TRBJ1-2
CASSSQTRGEQFF	TGTGCCAGCAGCTCCCAAACTCGGGGTGAGCAGTTCTTC	13	NA	NA	TRBV7-9	TRBJ2-1
CASNRVNTGELFF	TGTGCCAGCAACAGGGTGAACACCGGGGAGCTGTTTTTT	13	NA	NA	TRBV27	TRBJ2-2
CASRAGNGYGYTF	TGTGCCAGCAGGGCGGGAAATGGGTATGGCTACACCTTC	13	NA	NA	TRBV12-3/TRBV12-4	TRBJ1-2
CVSSLYAGTSRHEQYF	TGTGTCAGCAGCTTATATGCCGGGACTAGCCGGCACGAGCAGTACTTC	16	NA	TRBD2	TRBV13	TRBJ2-7
CASSWQASYEQYF	TGTGCCAGCAGCTGGCAGGCCTCCTACGAGCAGTACTTC	13	NA	NA	TRBV11-2	TRBJ2-7
CASSHMDRGSYGYTF	TGTGCCAGCAGCCACATGGACAGGGGCTCCTATGGCTACACCTTC	15	NA	TRBD1	TRBV3-1/TRBV3-2	TRBJ1-2
CASSEGLNTEAFF	TGTGCCAGCAGTGAAGGGCTGAACACTGAAGCTTTCTTT	13	NA	NA	TRBV6-1	TRBJ1-1
CASSSILVADAGELFF	TGCGCCAGCAGTTCGATTTTGGTAGCAGACGCCGGGGAGCTGTTTTTT	16	NA	NA	TRBV5-1	TRBJ2-2
CASREGDRDGYTF	TGCGCCAGCCGCGAAGGAGACCGAGATGGCTACACCTTC	13	once	NA	TRBV5-1	TRBJ1-2
CAINGGVAGYTF	TGTGCCATCAACGGAGGGGTAGCTGGCTACACCTTC	12	few	NA	TRBV10-3	TRBJ1-2
CASSLYEQVYGYTF	TGTGCCAGCAGCTTGTATGAACAGGTCTATGGCTACACCTTC	14	few	NA	TRBV5-8	TRBJ1-2
CASSADTNYGYTF	TGTGCCAGCAGTGCAGACACTAACTATGGCTACACCTTC	13	NA	NA	TRBV2	TRBJ1-2
CASATPGSYNEQFF	TGTGCTAGTGCAACTCCAGGGTCCTACAATGAGCAGTTCTTC	14	once	NA	TRBV12-5	TRBJ2-1
CASSEQAATGEQYF	TGCGCCAGCAGTGAGCAGGCGGCCACGGGAGAGCAGTACTTC	14	NA	NA	TRBV10-1	TRBJ2-7
CASHGVYNEQFF	TGTGCCAGCCACGGGGTCTACAATGAGCAGTTCTTC	12	NA	NA	TRBV9	TRBJ2-1
CATSDSGLAIGADTQYF	TGTGCCACCAGTGATAGCGGACTAGCGATTGGGGCAGATACGCAGTATTTT	17	NA	TRBD2	TRBV24-1	TRBJ2-3
CASSSPTRTGANSPLHF	TGTGCCAGCAGTTCCCCCACACGGACAGGGGCAAATTCACCCCTCCACTTT	17	NA	TRBD1	TRBV27	TRBJ1-6
CAFGQGFYEQYF	TGTGCCTTTGGACAGGGGTTCTACGAGCAGTACTTC	12	NA	TRBD1	TRBV6-5	TRBJ2-7
CASSWDRGRRETQYF	TGTGCCAGCAGTTGGGACAGGGGGCGGCGAGAGACCCAGTACTTC	15	NA	TRBD1	TRBV7-9	TRBJ2-5
CASSLEWNTGELFF	TGTGCCAGCAGCTTAGAGTGGAACACCGGGGAGCTGTTTTTT	14	NA	NA	TRBV7-3	TRBJ2-2
CASSYSGAGGLYEQYF	TGTGCCAGCAGTTACTCAGGAGCGGGGGGGCTCTACGAGCAGTACTTC	16	NA	TRBD2	TRBV6-2/TRBV6-3	TRBJ2-7
CASTPGQMNTEAFF	TGTGCCAGTACTCCGGGACAGATGAACACTGAAGCTTTCTTT	14	NA	TRBD1	TRBV3-1/TRBV3-2	TRBJ1-1
CASSRSGANVLTF	TGTGCCAGCAGCCGGTCTGGGGCCAACGTCCTGACTTTC	13	NA	NA	TRBV5-8	TRBJ2-6
CASSYSYEQYF	TGTGCCAGCAGTTACAGCTACGAGCAGTACTTC	11	many	NA	TRBV2	TRBJ2-7
CATSDLPAGTGGNEQFF	TGTGCCACCAGTGATTTGCCCGCTGGGACAGGTGGGAATGAGCAGTTCTTC	17	NA	TRBD1	TRBV24-1	TRBJ2-1
CASSLRLAGNGYAETQYF	TGTGCCAGCAGCCTCAGACTAGCGGGGAATGGGTACGCAGAGACCCAGTACTTC	18	NA	TRBD2	TRBV7-6	TRBJ2-5
CASSLTPGTVNSPLHF	TGTGCCAGTAGTCTCACGCCCGGGACAGTAAATTCACCCCTCCACTTT	16	NA	TRBD1	TRBV19	TRBJ1-6
CASSDRVTGANVLTF	TGCGCCAGCAGCGACAGGGTGACTGGGGCCAACGTCCTGACTTTC	15	NA	TRBD1	TRBV5-1	TRBJ2-6